One and the same sample provided the 30 T cell receptor beta chains below, sequenced in a study of identical twins. TCRdb processed the 5' RACE reads anew with MiXCR; each CDR3 protein has one entry. This table has about 250,000 distinct CDR3 sequences, 11% to 15% appearing once. What was sequenced was memory (CD45RO+) T cells sorted from blood. These receptors all stem from a woman between 18 and 29 years old in good health.

The rearrangement uses TRBV4-3 and TRBJ2-1; a weak D match, TRBD2 (6 bases). V gave up 0 bases and J gave up 7 bases, with 10 bases separating them. Looked up from germline, CDR1 is LGHNA and CDR2 is YSLEER. The length of the CDR3 is 14 residues. The CDR3: CASSQEGRMNEQFF. CDR3 coding DNA: TGCGCCAGCAGCCAAGAAGGGAGGATGAATGAGCAGTTCTTC.

V and J are TRBV27 and TRBJ1-2; no reliable D call. Germline values: CDR1 MNHEY, CDR2 SMNVEV (reference sequence). This CDR3 region has 14 residues. Trimming removed 2 bases at V and 5 bases at J, with 12 bases between. The CDR3 DNA sequence: TGTGCCAGCAGTTTAAGTTATGGACCTTATGGCTACACCTTC. It encodes CASSLSYGPYGYTF.

This clonotype has at least ten counts. J is TRBJ1-2 and V is TRBV12-3 or TRBV12-4, with TRBD1 matching 12 bases. The length of the CDR3 is 14 residues. V was clipped by 5 bases and J by 8 bases; unmatched bases: 6. CDR3 sequence reads: CASSNYGTGGGYTF. The CDR3 DNA follows: TGTGCCAGCAGTAACTACGGGACAGGGGGCGGCTACACCTTC.

This clonotype was seen a few times. The genes are TRBV7-9 and TRBJ2-7; no definite D call. The CDR3 is made up of 14 amino acids. V lost 1 base, J lost 2 bases, and 9 bases lay in between. Germline CDR1 reads SEHNR; CDR2 reads FQNEAQ (reference sequence). The CDR3 is CASSLERGTYEQYF. CDR3 coding DNA: TGTGCCAGCAGCTTAGAGAGAGGAACCTACGAGCAGTACTTC. Looking up the rest from reference TRBV7-9 and TRBJ2-7 gives the full variable domain: DTGVSQNPRHKITKRGQNVTFRCDPISEHNRLYWYRQTLGQGPEFLTYFQNEAQLEKSRLLSDRFSAERPKGSFSTLEIQRTEQGDSAMYLCASSLERGTYEQYFGPGTRLTVT.

The chain has TRBV12-3 or TRBV12-4 and TRBJ1-5, with TRBD1 as a possible D gene (5 bases). The CDR3 has 15 residues. V was trimmed by 0 bases and J by 6 bases, leaving 12 bases between them. The CDR3 DNA follows: TGTGCCAGCAGTTTAGCCCGGGGCGTGGGTCAGCCCCAGCATTTT. This sequence encodes CASSLARGVGQPQHF.

This clonotype came up many times. The J gene is TRBJ1-1, the V gene TRBV20-1, with D unresolved. V was cut by 3 bases and J by 0 bases, with 8 bases left in between. The germline gives CDR1 DFQATT, CDR2 SNEGSKA (reference sequence). The CDR3 sequence is 13 residues long. CDR3 DNA sequence: TGCAGTGCTAGCTTGACGATGAACACTGAAGCTTTCTTT. This sequence encodes CSASLTMNTEAFF.

This clonotype was observed many times. This chain's CDR3 is CASPQVQDTQYF. CDR3 coding DNA: TGTGCCAGCCCACAGGTCCAGGATACGCAGTATTTT. The rearrangement joins TRBV9 to TRBJ2-3; D possibly corresponds to TRBD1 (5 bases). V dropped 7 bases and J dropped 6 bases, with 12 bases sitting between them. Per germline, CDR1 SGDLS and CDR2 YYNGEE. The CDR3 runs to 12 residues.

This clonotype has ten or more counts. The chain couples TRBV10-3 to TRBJ1-1; D call uncertain. Trimming removed 11 bases at V and 3 bases at J, with 16 bases between. The CDR3 is 13 residues long. Germline V CDR1 and CDR2: ENHRY, SYGVKD. The CDR3 bases are TGTGCCGCAAGACAAGGATTAGACACTGAAGCTTTCTTT. The encoded protein is CAARQGLDTEAFF.

J is TRBJ2-6 and V is TRBV5-1; D not resolved. Trimming stripped 0 bases from V and 2 bases from J, with 9 bases between. The length of the CDR3 is 16 residues. Germline CDR1 is SGHRS and CDR2 is YFSETQ. The CDR3 loop reads CASSLESWAGANVLTF. DNA for the CDR3: TGCGCCAGCAGCTTGGAATCGTGGGCTGGGGCCAACGTCCTGACTTTC.

This chain joins TRBV6-5 and TRBJ2-2, with D perhaps TRBD2 (7 bases). This CDR3 region has 15 residues. The V end lost 4 bases, the J end lost 9 bases, and 18 bases lay between the germline ends. Germline-derived CDR1 and CDR2 are MNHEY and SVGAGI. The CDR3 DNA is TGTGCCAGCAGTTCCTTAGGGGGGGGCTCGTGGGAGCTGTTTTTT. Translation gives CASSSLGGGSWELFF.

Only a few counts were recorded for this clonotype. CDR3: CASSPGHAPYNEQFF. The CDR3 DNA sequence: TGTGCCAGCAGCCCCGGACATGCCCCCTACAATGAGCAGTTCTTC. The chain joins TRBV7-3 to TRBJ2-1; tentatively, D is TRBD1 (5 bases). Trimming stripped 5 bases from V and 2 bases from J, with 13 bases between. The CDR3 length is 15 residues. Germline V lookup: CDR1 SGHTA, CDR2 FQGTGA.

The chain couples TRBV5-1 to TRBJ1-1; D possibly corresponds to TRBD1 (5 bases). V was pared by 4 bases and J by 4 bases, with 17 bases between. The CDR3 contains 15 residues. Germline V gene lookup returns CDR1 SGHRS and CDR2 YFSETQ. As DNA, the CDR3 is TGCGCCAGCAGCATAGCCTCGACAGAATCCACTGAAGCTTTCTTT. This codes for CASSIASTESTEAFF.

V gene TRBV7-9 combines with J gene TRBJ2-2; no clear D. With 5 bases removed from V and 5 bases from J, the gap between germline ends came to 12 bases. Per germline, CDR1 SEHNR and CDR2 FQNEAQ (reference sequence). This CDR3 is 14 amino acids long. CDR3 loop: CASSQLLWTGELFF. The CDR3 nucleotides read TGTGCCAGCAGCCAACTCCTTTGGACCGGGGAGCTGTTTTTT.

The sample holds many counts of this clonotype. This chain connects TRBV12-3 or TRBV12-4 to TRBJ2-1; D gene uncertain. This CDR3 comprises 13 residues. V was clipped by 3 bases and J by 6 bases, with 9 bases between them. In nucleotides, the CDR3 is TGTGCCAGCAGTTTTGGTGCTTCCAATGAGCAGTTCTTC. Translating it yields CASSFGASNEQFF.

This chain connects TRBV5-6 to TRBJ1-2, with TRBD1 as a possible D gene (5 bases). Germline CDR1 is SGHDT and CDR2 is YYEEEE. The V gene lost 4 bases and the J gene lost 8 bases, with 15 bases spanning the gap. The CDR3 is made up of 13 amino acids. CDR3: CASSPPGTGGYTF. Here the CDR3 DNA reads TGTGCCAGCAGCCCCCCGGGGACGGGGGGCTACACCTTC.

The table lists this clonotype with a few counts. The rearrangement uses TRBV9 and TRBJ2-1; 9 bases agree with TRBD1. Trimming cost V 1 base and J 5 bases; bases outside gene matches: 4. There are 15 residues in the CDR3. Germline V lookup: CDR1 SGDLS, CDR2 YYNGEE. Written as DNA, the CDR3 is TGTGCCAGCAGCGTATATGGGACAGGGAACAATGAGCAGTTCTTC. Residues: CASSVYGTGNNEQFF.

The chain joins TRBV9 to TRBJ1-3, with no clear D. Germline assignment: CDR1 SGDLS and CDR2 YYNGEE. The CDR3 has 16 amino acids. Trimming stripped 4 bases from V and 0 bases from J, with 14 bases between. CDR3 coding DNA: TGTGCCAGCAGCCTCACGGTGGGAAGCTCTGGAAACACCATATATTTT. This codes for CASSLTVGSSGNTIYF. Based on the CDR3 plus reference TRBV9 and TRBJ1-3, the full variable domain is DSGVTQTPKHLITATGQRVTLRCSPRSGDLSVYWYQQSLDQGLQFLIQYYNGEERAKGNILERFSAQQFPDLHSELNLSSLELGDSALYFCASSLTVGSSGNTIYFGEGSWLTVV.

There are a few counts of this clonotype. The CDR3 DNA sequence: TGTGCCAGCAGTTTTGGACGGTCGGAGACCCAGTACTTC. Encoded protein: CASSFGRSETQYF. The chain links TRBV6-5 to TRBJ2-5, with D uncertain. Per the germline V gene, CDR1 is MNHEY and CDR2 is SVGAGI. This CDR3 comprises 13 residues. The ends were cut back, 4 bases at V and 5 bases at J, with 11 bases in the middle.

This clonotype was picked up many times. This CDR3 is CASSLAQSIWAFF. The CDR3 region has the DNA TGTGCCAGCAGTTTAGCGCAAAGCATCTGGGCTTTCTTT. This chain joins TRBV12-3 or TRBV12-4 and TRBJ1-1; no clear D gene. Trimming removed 0 bases from V and 11 bases from J, with 13 bases in between. The CDR3 has 13 amino acids.

The V gene is TRBV5-5, the J gene TRBJ2-1, with TRBD2 identical over 10 bases. With V trimmed by 2 bases and J by 6 bases, 8 bases remained unmatched. Per germline, CDR1 SGHKS and CDR2 YYEKEE (reference sequence). The CDR3 is made up of 16 amino acids. The CDR3 bases are TGTGCCAGCAGCTTTCCCCCTAGCGGGAGTGGCAATGAGCAGTTCTTC. Residues: CASSFPPSGSGNEQFF.

The rearrangement uses TRBV6-2 or TRBV6-3 and TRBJ1-1, with no clear D. Germline V gives CDR1 MNHEY, CDR2 SVGEGT. The CDR3 extends over 13 amino acids. V lost 11 bases to trimming and J lost 3 bases, with 16 bases between them. For the CDR3, the DNA is TGTGCCGCCTGGGAGTCCTACGACACTGAAGCTTTCTTT. Translating gives CAAWESYDTEAFF.

The genes are TRBV2 and TRBJ1-4; D ambiguous. CDR1 and CDR2 from the germline V gene are SNHLY and FYNNEI. The CDR3 consists of 13 residues. Trimming left V 5 bases short and J 8 bases short, with 12 bases between. This CDR3 is CASSRWELEKLFF. The DNA of the CDR3 is TGTGCCAGCAGTCGATGGGAGTTAGAAAAACTGTTTTTT.

The rearrangement uses TRBV29-1 and TRBJ2-5; 9 nucleotides line up with TRBD2. The CDR3 covers 12 residues. V shed 7 bases, J shed 3 bases, and the junction held 3 bases outside the gene matches. Germline-derived CDR1 and CDR2 are SQVTM and ANQGSEA. The CDR3 region is CSARLAEETQYF. The DNA of the CDR3 is TGCAGCGCCAGACTAGCGGAAGAGACCCAGTACTTC. The whole variable domain, filled in from reference TRBV29-1 and TRBJ2-5, reads SAVISQKPSRDICQRGTSLTIQCQVDSQVTMMFWYRQQPGQSLTLIATANQGSEATYESGFVIDKFPISRPNLTFSTLTVSNMSPEDSSIYLCSARLAEETQYFGPGTRLLVL.

The sample holds a few counts of this clonotype. This chain connects TRBV12-3 or TRBV12-4 to TRBJ1-5; D gene uncertain. Trimming removed 5 bases from V and 3 bases from J, with 2 bases in between. The CDR3 consists of 11 residues. CDR3 amino acids: CASSLNQPQHF. DNA for the CDR3: TGTGCCAGCAGTCTCAATCAGCCCCAGCATTTT.

This clonotype was counted many times. The V and J genes are TRBV12-3 or TRBV12-4 and TRBJ2-3, with TRBD2 matching 12 bases. The V gene end was trimmed by 3 bases and the J gene end by 4 bases; junction bases not matched to a gene: 8. The CDR3 runs 17 residues. CDR3 protein: CASSFLAGGSRADTQYF. The CDR3 DNA reads TGTGCCAGCAGTTTTCTAGCGGGGGGGAGTAGGGCAGATACGCAGTATTTT.

This chain connects TRBV29-1 to TRBJ2-1, with D hard to call. V shed 5 bases and J shed 8 bases, with 19 bases lying between them. The germline V gene has CDR1 SQVTM and CDR2 ANQGSEA. CDR3 size: 14 residues. The CDR3 spells CSVKGSRSNHEQFF. CDR3 nucleotides: TGCAGCGTTAAGGGTTCGAGGAGTAACCATGAGCAGTTCTTC.

V usage is TRBV7-9 and J usage is TRBJ1-2; no clear D gene. This CDR3 contains 14 residues. V shed 1 base and J shed 4 bases, with 10 bases lying between them. Germline CDR1 reads SEHNR; CDR2 reads FQNEAQ (reference sequence). The CDR3 nucleotides are TGTGCCAGCAGCTTAGGCAGTCCCGGCTATGGCTACACCTTC. Translated: CASSLGSPGYGYTF. Complete variable domain (other parts from reference TRBV7-9 and TRBJ1-2): DTGVSQNPRHKITKRGQNVTFRCDPISEHNRLYWYRQTLGQGPEFLTYFQNEAQLEKSRLLSDRFSAERPKGSFSTLEIQRTEQGDSAMYLCASSLGSPGYGYTFGSGTRLTVV.

The table lists this clonotype with a few counts. This chain links TRBV6-1 with TRBJ2-1, with 12 bases lining up with TRBD2. Germline V gene lookup returns CDR1 MNHNS and CDR2 SASEGT. The CDR3 is 13 residues long. The J segment lost 10 bases and the V segment lost 9 bases, leaving 7 bases of the junction unmatched. CDR3 protein: CASLAGGFGEQFF. In DNA, the CDR3 is TGTGCCAGTCTAGCGGGAGGGTTTGGGGAGCAGTTCTTC.

This clonotype was seen ten or more times. V and J are TRBV28 and TRBJ1-1; a weak D match, TRBD1 (6 bases). V shed 7 bases and J shed 4 bases, with 16 bases lying between them. CDR3 length: 14 residues. Germline CDR1 MDHEN, CDR2 SYDVKM. DNA for the CDR3: TGTGCCAGCAACTTGGACAGACCGACCACTGAAGCTTTCTTT. Amino acids: CASNLDRPTTEAFF.

The CDR3 DNA reads TGTGCCAGCAGCCAGGGGACTAGCGCAGAGACCCAGTACTTC. Its translation is CASSQGTSAETQYF. This rearrangement joins TRBV4-2 to TRBJ2-5; 10 bases map to TRBD2. V trimming: 3 bases; J trimming: 4 bases; junction bases outside the gene matches: 2. The CDR3 is 14 residues long. Per germline, CDR1 LGHNA and CDR2 YNFKEQ.